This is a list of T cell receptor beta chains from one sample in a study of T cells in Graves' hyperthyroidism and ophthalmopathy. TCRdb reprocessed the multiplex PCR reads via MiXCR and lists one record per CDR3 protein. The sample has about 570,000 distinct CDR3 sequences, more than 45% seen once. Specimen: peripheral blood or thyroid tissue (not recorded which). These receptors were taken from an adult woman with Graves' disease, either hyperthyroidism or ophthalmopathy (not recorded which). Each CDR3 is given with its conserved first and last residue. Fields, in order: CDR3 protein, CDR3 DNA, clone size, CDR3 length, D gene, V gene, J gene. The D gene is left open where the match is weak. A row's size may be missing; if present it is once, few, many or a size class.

cdr3_aa: CICSARNGPVQETQYF; cdr3_nt: .; clone_size: .; cdr3_length: 16; d_call: .; v_call: TRBV24-1; j_call: TRBJ2-5
cdr3_aa: CASLRSSGANVLTF; cdr3_nt: TGTGCCAGCTTAAGAAGCTCTGGGGCCAACGTCCTGACTTTC; clone_size: .; cdr3_length: 14; d_call: .; v_call: TRBV2; j_call: TRBJ2-6
cdr3_aa: CASSLRGTYREQYF; cdr3_nt: TGTGCCAGCAGCTTACGTGGGACCTACCGGGAGCAGTACTTC; clone_size: .; cdr3_length: 14; d_call: .; v_call: TRBV7-9; j_call: TRBJ2-7
cdr3_aa: CSVRVTVDEQYF; cdr3_nt: TGCAGCGTTCGGGTCACGGTGGACGAGCAGTACTTC; clone_size: .; cdr3_length: 12; d_call: .; v_call: TRBV29-1; j_call: TRBJ2-7
cdr3_aa: CASTLDLYGYTF; cdr3_nt: TGTGCCAGCACCCTGGACCTTTATGGCTACACCTTC; clone_size: .; cdr3_length: 12; d_call: .; v_call: TRBV7-9; j_call: TRBJ1-2
cdr3_aa: CASSESTGLIIARGNQPQHF; cdr3_nt: TGTGCCAGCAGTGAATCAACGGGACTCATTATAGCCAGGGGCAATCAGCCCCAGCATTTT; clone_size: many; cdr3_length: 20; d_call: .; v_call: TRBV6-1; j_call: TRBJ1-5
cdr3_aa: CSAREDRGGTEAFF; cdr3_nt: TGCAGTGCTAGAGAGGACAGGGGCGGCACTGAAGCTTTCTTT; clone_size: many; cdr3_length: 14; d_call: TRBD1; v_call: TRBV20-1; j_call: TRBJ1-1
cdr3_aa: CASATGLPSGNTIYF; cdr3_nt: TGTGCCAGCGCGACAGGGCTACCCTCTGGAAACACCATATATTTT; clone_size: .; cdr3_length: 15; d_call: TRBD1; v_call: TRBV2; j_call: TRBJ1-3
cdr3_aa: CASSLRGEDGYTF; cdr3_nt: TGCGCCAGCAGCTTACGGGGTGAGGATGGCTACACCTTC; clone_size: many; cdr3_length: 13; d_call: .; v_call: TRBV5-1; j_call: TRBJ1-2
cdr3_aa: CASSVHNLLTYEQYF; cdr3_nt: TGTGCCAGCAGCGTACATAACTTGTTAACCTACGAGCAGTACTTC; clone_size: many; cdr3_length: 15; d_call: .; v_call: TRBV2; j_call: TRBJ2-7